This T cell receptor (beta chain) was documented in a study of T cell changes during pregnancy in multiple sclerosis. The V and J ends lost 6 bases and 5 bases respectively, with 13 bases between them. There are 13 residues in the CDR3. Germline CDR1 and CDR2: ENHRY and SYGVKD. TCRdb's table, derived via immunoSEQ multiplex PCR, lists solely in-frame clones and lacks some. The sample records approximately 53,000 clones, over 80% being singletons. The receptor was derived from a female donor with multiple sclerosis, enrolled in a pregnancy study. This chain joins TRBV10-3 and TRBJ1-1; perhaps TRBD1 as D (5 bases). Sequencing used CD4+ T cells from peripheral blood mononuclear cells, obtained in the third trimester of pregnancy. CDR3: CAIRTSDMTEAFF. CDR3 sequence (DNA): TGTGCCATCAGGACATCGGACATGACTGAAGCTTTCTTT.